This TCR beta chain comes out of a study of neurological immune-mediated disorders. Study outcomes and limitations: CDR3 amino acid sequences of expanded clones were not shared across subjects, a result suggesting private repertoires in all groups. HTLV-1-associated myelopathy displayed the greatest TCR clonal expansion, and multiple sclerosis exhibited the smallest, lower than that of healthy controls.

The germline V gene has CDR1 LGHNA and CDR2 YNFKEQ. There are 15 residues in the CDR3. V was trimmed by 1 base and J by 5 bases, leaving 15 bases between them. The making of cDNA relied on 5'RACE with 10-nucleotide random UMIs. From the 5' RACE reads, TCRdb called clonotypes with MiXCR, one entry per CDR3 protein. Among around 97,000 distinct CDR3 sequences, more than 10% were seen once, and the ten largest hold about 3%. Sample time point: longitudinal time-point 3. Unsorted libraries were generated from 2 million PBMCs. These cells had been stored in RNAlater at -80 C. Many counts were recorded for this clonotype. Its antigen remains unidentified.

The TCR was taken from a female donor with HTLV-1-associated myelopathy (HAM/TSP). Sequencing was performed on PBMCs. The chain carries TRBV4-2 and TRBJ2-7; possibly TRBD2 for D (6 bases). CDR3 bases: TGTGCCAGCAGCCAAGCGGGGACTCCCGAGGACGAGCAGTACTTC. Protein product: CASSQAGTPEDEQYF.